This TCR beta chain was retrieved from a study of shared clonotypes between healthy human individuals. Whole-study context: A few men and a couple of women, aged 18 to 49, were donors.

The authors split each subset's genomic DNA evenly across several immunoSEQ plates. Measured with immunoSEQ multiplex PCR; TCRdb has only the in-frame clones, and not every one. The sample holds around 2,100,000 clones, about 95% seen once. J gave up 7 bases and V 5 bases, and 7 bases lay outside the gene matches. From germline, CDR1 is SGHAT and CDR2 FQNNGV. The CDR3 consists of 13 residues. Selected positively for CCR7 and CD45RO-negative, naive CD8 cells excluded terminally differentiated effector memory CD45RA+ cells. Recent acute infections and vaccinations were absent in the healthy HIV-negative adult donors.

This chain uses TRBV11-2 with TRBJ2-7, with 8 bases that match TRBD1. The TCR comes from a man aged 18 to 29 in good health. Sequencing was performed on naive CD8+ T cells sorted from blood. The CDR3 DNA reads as TGTGCCAGCAGCCCAATCAGGGGGCAAGAGCAGTACTTC. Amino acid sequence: CASSPIRGQEQYF.